This TCR beta chain emerged from a study of blood T cell repertoires in COVID-19. Study-wide context: Donors in the United States, Italy and Spain gave samples during acute or convalescent COVID-19.

This clone was seen only a few times. V lost 2 bases and J lost 7; bases outside the gene matches: 10. Per the germline V gene, CDR1 is WNHNN and CDR2 is SYGVQD (reference sequence). The CDR3 is 16 amino acids. In the original analysis: Researchers report that nucleated cell counts were estimated from reference gene primer amplification. Generated by immunoSEQ multiplex PCR, the TCRdb table keeps only in-frame clones and is missing some. The V and J calls and clone size were taken over from that table, and D and trimming were inferred from the DNA. The sample includes more than 110,000 clones, 87% of them seen just once.

The sequence derives from a woman in her thirties or forties with acute or convalescent COVID-19. This rearrangement joins TRBV10-1 to TRBJ2-2, with 7 bases fitting TRBD1. The specimen was peripheral blood. The CDR3 spells CASSEIQGPKGGELFF. For the CDR3, the DNA is TGCGCCAGCAGTGAGATACAGGGGCCCAAGGGCGGGGAGCTGTTTTTT.